These T cell receptor beta chains were read from a single sample in a study of identical twins. A single record per CDR3 protein comes from TCRdb applying MiXCR to the 5' RACE reads. Of roughly 750,000 distinct CDR3 sequences in the sample, roughly 20% are singletons; the top ten hold more than 4%. The sample also formed part of further work on T cells expressing NK-cell markers.

The sequencing sample was made of PBMCs. These receptors originate from a woman younger than 30 in good health. Both conserved end residues are part of each CDR3. Each record gives: D gene, J gene, V gene, clone size, CDR3 length, CDR3 DNA, CDR3 protein. A D gene is named only where the DNA matches it firmly. The size of a clone is reported for some rows only, either as once, few or many, or as a class for expanded clones.

d_gene: NA; j_gene: TRBJ2-1; v_gene: TRBV7-9; abundance: few; len: 12; CDR3nt: TGTGCCAGCAGCTTAGTAGTGAGTGAGCAGTTCTTC; CDR3aa: CASSLVVSEQFF
d_gene: NA; j_gene: TRBJ2-1; v_gene: TRBV20-1; abundance: few; len: 15; CDR3nt: TGCAGTGCTAGAGAAGGGGGAGGGGGCTACAATGAGCAGTTCTTC; CDR3aa: CSAREGGGGYNEQFF
d_gene: NA; j_gene: TRBJ2-1; v_gene: TRBV20-1; abundance: NA; len: 11; CDR3nt: TGCAGTGCTGTGTTCCTCCGAACGGTGGGGTTC; CDR3aa: CSAVFLRTVGF
d_gene: TRBD2; j_gene: TRBJ2-7; v_gene: TRBV3-1; abundance: NA; len: 14; CDR3nt: TGTGCCAGCACTCAAGGAGCGGGGAGGGACGAGCAGTACTTC; CDR3aa: CASTQGAGRDEQYF
d_gene: TRBD2; j_gene: TRBJ2-2; v_gene: TRBV12-3/TRBV12-4; abundance: few; len: 16; CDR3nt: TGTGCCAGCAGTTCCAGCGGGACTAGCTACACCGGGGAGCTGTTTTTT; CDR3aa: CASSSSGTSYTGELFF
d_gene: TRBD1; j_gene: TRBJ1-4; v_gene: TRBV10-3; abundance: NA; len: 15; CDR3nt: TGTGCCATCAGTGAGTCGTCGACAGGGGATGAAAAACTGTTTTTT; CDR3aa: CAISESSTGDEKLFF
d_gene: NA; j_gene: TRBJ1-1; v_gene: TRBV5-5; abundance: many; len: 16; CDR3nt: TGTGCCAGCAGCTTGGGGTTGGGGTCACAGAACACTGAAGCTTTCTTT; CDR3aa: CASSLGLGSQNTEAFF
d_gene: NA; j_gene: TRBJ2-3; v_gene: TRBV7-9; abundance: NA; len: 17; CDR3nt: TGTGCCAGCAGCCTAAGACCAGGACAGCGGGGCGGGGATACGCAGTATTTT; CDR3aa: CASSLRPGQRGGDTQYF
d_gene: TRBD2; j_gene: TRBJ2-3; v_gene: TRBV5-1; abundance: NA; len: 13; CDR3nt: TGCGCCAGCAGCCTGGGACTAGCGGGAGCGCAGTATTTT; CDR3aa: CASSLGLAGAQYF
d_gene: TRBD2; j_gene: TRBJ2-5; v_gene: TRBV27; abundance: many; len: 15; CDR3nt: TGTGCCAGCAGTTTTGGCGGGGGGGCCGGGGAGACCCAGTACTTC; CDR3aa: CASSFGGGAGETQYF
d_gene: NA; j_gene: TRBJ2-7; v_gene: TRBV12-3/TRBV12-4; abundance: NA; len: 11; CDR3nt: TGTGCCAGCAGTTTAGGTGGCCCCGCGTACTTC; CDR3aa: CASSLGGPAYF
d_gene: NA; j_gene: TRBJ1-6; v_gene: TRBV12-3/TRBV12-4; abundance: NA; len: 13; CDR3nt: TGTGCCAGCAGTTTCCAGGCGATTTCACCCCTCCACTTT; CDR3aa: CASSFQAISPLHF
d_gene: TRBD1; j_gene: TRBJ1-2; v_gene: TRBV12-3/TRBV12-4; abundance: few; len: 14; CDR3nt: TGTGCCAGCAGCCCGCGGACAGGACTCTATGGCTACACCTTC; CDR3aa: CASSPRTGLYGYTF
d_gene: NA; j_gene: TRBJ2-1; v_gene: TRBV15; abundance: NA; len: 15; CDR3nt: TGTGCCACCAGCAGAGAAAGTGTGAGGGGCAATGAGCAGTTCTTC; CDR3aa: CATSRESVRGNEQFF
d_gene: NA; j_gene: TRBJ1-3; v_gene: TRBV29-1; abundance: few; len: 14; CDR3nt: TGCAGCGTTGAAGATTTCGAGTCTGGAAACACCATATATTTT; CDR3aa: CSVEDFESGNTIYF
d_gene: NA; j_gene: TRBJ2-1; v_gene: TRBV7-3; abundance: few; len: 13; CDR3nt: TGTGCCAGCAGCTTAATGGGACCGCCTTTGCTGTTCTTC; CDR3aa: CASSLMGPPLLFF
d_gene: NA; j_gene: TRBJ2-3; v_gene: TRBV20-1; abundance: many; len: 14; CDR3nt: TGCAGTGCTAGCGCGGGAAGGTTTGGAGATACGCAGTATTTT; CDR3aa: CSASAGRFGDTQYF
d_gene: NA; j_gene: TRBJ1-5; v_gene: TRBV5-6; abundance: few; len: 14; CDR3nt: TGTGCCAGCAGCTTGGCCTGGAGCAATCAGCCCCAGCATTTT; CDR3aa: CASSLAWSNQPQHF
d_gene: TRBD1; j_gene: TRBJ2-5; v_gene: TRBV5-5; abundance: once; len: 16; CDR3nt: TGTGCCAGCAGCCATTCCCCGACAGGGAGACAAGAGACCCAGTACTTC; CDR3aa: CASSHSPTGRQETQYF
d_gene: TRBD2; j_gene: TRBJ2-1; v_gene: TRBV6-2/TRBV6-3; abundance: few; len: 16; CDR3nt: TGTGCCAGCAGTTCCCCCTTTCGGCGGGAGGGGGATGAGCAGTTCTTC; CDR3aa: CASSSPFRREGDEQFF
d_gene: TRBD2; j_gene: TRBJ2-7; v_gene: TRBV29-1; abundance: few; len: 13; CDR3nt: TGCAGCGTTCGGGCGGGAGGTCCCTACGAGCAGTACTTC; CDR3aa: CSVRAGGPYEQYF
d_gene: NA; j_gene: TRBJ2-7; v_gene: TRBV9; abundance: few; len: 15; CDR3nt: TGTGCCAGCAGCGTAGCGGGCCAGGGGGGGTACGAGCAGTACTTC; CDR3aa: CASSVAGQGGYEQYF
d_gene: NA; j_gene: TRBJ2-7; v_gene: TRBV29-1; abundance: many; len: 11; CDR3nt: TGCAGCGGGGGTCGGGGTTACGAGCAGTACTTC; CDR3aa: CSGGRGYEQYF
d_gene: NA; j_gene: TRBJ2-7; v_gene: TRBV21-1; abundance: NA; len: 18; CDR3nt: TGTGCCAGCACCCTTAGATCAAGGGGCGGGCGTCTGGGATACGAGCAGTACTTC; CDR3aa: CASTLRSRGGRLGYEQYF
d_gene: NA; j_gene: TRBJ2-5; v_gene: TRBV3-1; abundance: many; len: 14; CDR3nt: TGTGCCAGCAGGGCGTACGGGACGAAAGAGACCCAGTACTTC; CDR3aa: CASRAYGTKETQYF
d_gene: NA; j_gene: TRBJ2-5; v_gene: TRBV12-3/TRBV12-4; abundance: few; len: 15; CDR3nt: TGTGCCAGCAGTTTCAGGAGGGGCCAGGCGGAGACCCAGTACTTC; CDR3aa: CASSFRRGQAETQYF
d_gene: NA; j_gene: TRBJ2-5; v_gene: TRBV3-1; abundance: few; len: 13; CDR3nt: TGTGCCAGCAGCCAAGATAAAGGGGAGACCCAGTACTTC; CDR3aa: CASSQDKGETQYF
d_gene: NA; j_gene: TRBJ2-1; v_gene: TRBV7-6; abundance: few; len: 13; CDR3nt: TGTGCCAGCAGCCCCTACACGAGCAATGAGCAGTTCTTC; CDR3aa: CASSPYTSNEQFF
d_gene: TRBD2; j_gene: TRBJ2-3; v_gene: TRBV11-2; abundance: NA; len: 20; CDR3nt: TGTGCCAGCAGCCCCCACCTTTTCCGCGGGAGGGCCTCAAGAACAGATACGCAGTATTTT; CDR3aa: CASSPHLFRGRASRTDTQYF
d_gene: TRBD2; j_gene: TRBJ2-7; v_gene: TRBV7-9; abundance: NA; len: 16; CDR3nt: TGTGCCAGCAGCTTAGCGGCGGGACTACCTACCTACGAGCAGTACTTC; CDR3aa: CASSLAAGLPTYEQYF